Below are 2 T cell receptor beta chains sequenced from a single sample in a study of T cell responses to AZD1222 COVID-19 vaccine. The repertoire was sequenced with immunoSEQ multiplex PCR; TCRdb's copy has only in-frame clones and lacks some. The data contain some 180,000 clones, roughly 94% of them singletons. This material consisted of peripheral blood, taken 28 days after the second AZD1222 dose. The source is an adult who received the AZD1222 COVID-19 vaccine.

The gene calls are TRBV28 and TRBJ1-2; tentative D call: TRBD1 (5 bases). CDR1 MDHEN and CDR2 SYDVKM come from the germline V gene. The V gene lost 3 bases and the J gene lost 6 bases, with 14 bases spanning the gap. The CDR3 is 14 amino acids. DNA for the CDR3: TGTGCCAGCAGTTTGCAGGACAACACCAATGGCTACACCTTC. This codes for CASSLQDNTNGYTF.

J is TRBJ2-3 and V is TRBV5-6; perhaps TRBD1 as D (6 bases). Trimming stripped 5 bases from V and 0 bases from J, with 16 bases between. This CDR3 is 16 amino acids long. Germline V CDR1 and CDR2: SGHDT, YYEEEE. The CDR3 region is CASSFGQHYSTDTQYF. DNA of the CDR3: TGTGCCAGCAGTTTTGGACAGCACTATAGCACAGATACGCAGTATTTT. The entire variable domain, with the rest obtained from reference TRBV5-6 and TRBJ2-3, is as follows: DAGVTQSPTHLIKTRGQQVTLRCSPKSGHDTVSWYQQALGQGPQFIFQYYEEEERQRGNFPDRFSGHQFPNYSSELNVNALLLGDSALYLCASSFGQHYSTDTQYFGPGTRLTVL.